This T cell receptor beta chain was documented in a study of T cells after posttransplantation cyclophosphamide. Sequencing used immunoSEQ multiplex PCR; TCRdb keeps in-frame clones, though not all of them. The data show around 66,000 clones, approximately 92% seen once. About this clone: As yet, its antigen is unknown.

Trimming cost V 7 bases and J 6 bases, with 16 bases left between them. The germline gives CDR1 SQVTM, CDR2 ANQGSEA. CDR3 length: 12 amino acids. General study points: Recipient CMV seropositivity and CMV reactivation strongly tracked TRB clonality. Skin or GI-infiltrating T cells shared few TRB sequences with blood.

This chain uses TRBV29-1 with TRBJ2-7; D may be TRBD2 (6 bases). Material: PBMCs. The receptor's source is a woman aged 25-40 years in good health and a related stem cell transplant donor. The chain's CDR3 is CSATVSEGEQYF. In DNA, the CDR3 is TGCAGCGCCACGGTCTCGGAGGGCGAGCAGTACTTC.